These 18 T cell receptor beta chains were sequenced from one sample in a study of blood T cell repertoires in COVID-19 (TCRdb year 2020). The protocol used for the library was the immunoSEQ multiplex PCR assay. The table was pulled from immuneACCESS by TCRdb, which kept in-frame rearrangements only. Such tables lose some clones; where checked, under half of the loss comes from unresolved V genes, and the rest has no known cause. In this sample the table shows approximately 190,000 clones, 80% to 90% of which occur a single time. Of the sample, roughly 20% falls within the top ten clones. Specimen: peripheral blood. The receptors here all came from a human donor in a cohort sampled during active COVID-19.

This clone was seen many times. V is TRBV30 and J is TRBJ2-2, with D unclear. Germline CDR1 is GTSNPN and CDR2 is SVGIG (reference sequence). CDR3 length: 13 amino acids. With 3 bases removed from V and 7 bases from J, the gap between germline ends came to 12 bases. CDR3 nucleotide sequence: TGTGCCTGGAGCGCCGGTTTGGTCGGGGAGCTGTTTTTT. Protein sequence: CAWSAGLVGELFF.

The chain uses TRBV11-2 and TRBJ2-1; TRBD2 matches 7 bases. CDR1 is SGHAT and CDR2 is FQNNGV in the germline V gene. With 4 bases clipped from V and 3 bases from J, the junction kept 6 bases outside the gene matches. The CDR3 consists of 15 residues. The CDR3 DNA reads as TGTGCCAGCAGCTCCCTAGCGGTCAGCTACAATGAGCAGTTCTTC. This codes for CASSSLAVSYNEQFF. The variable domain in full, with the rest retrieved from reference TRBV11-2 and TRBJ2-1, is EAGVAQSPRYKIIEKRQSVAFWCNPISGHATLYWYQQILGQGPKLLIQFQNNGVVDDSQLPKDRFSAERLKGVDSTLKIQPAKLEDSAVYLCASSSLAVSYNEQFFGPGTRLTVL.

The chain links TRBV29-1 to TRBJ2-7; TRBD2 matches 13 bases. V was clipped by 6 bases and J by 9 bases; unmatched bases: 8. Germline V gene lookup returns CDR1 SQVTM and CDR2 ANQGSEA. This CDR3 comprises 13 residues. The CDR3 DNA sequence: TGCAGCGTCAACGGACTAGCGGGAGAAGGGCAGTACTTC. Its translation is CSVNGLAGEGQYF.

V is TRBV11-2 and J is TRBJ2-1, with TRBD2 as a possible D gene (5 bases). With 5 bases removed from V and 15 bases from J, the gap between germline ends came to 14 bases. Per germline, CDR1 SGHAT and CDR2 FQNNGV. The CDR3 has 11 amino acids. As DNA, the CDR3 is TGTGCCAGCAGCCAAGTGGGAGAGTCGTTCTTC. This codes for CASSQVGESFF. The entire variable domain, with the rest obtained from reference TRBV11-2 and TRBJ2-1, is as follows: EAGVAQSPRYKIIEKRQSVAFWCNPISGHATLYWYQQILGQGPKLLIQFQNNGVVDDSQLPKDRFSAERLKGVDSTLKIQPAKLEDSAVYLCASSQVGESFFGPGTRLTVL.

CDR3 nucleotide sequence: TGTGCCAGCAGCGTAGGAGGCCACTCTGGAAACACCATATATTTT. It yields the protein CASSVGGHSGNTIYF. The chain is built from TRBV9 and TRBJ1-3, with D unclear. The CDR3 length is 15 residues. V was cut by 0 bases and J by 0 bases, with 7 bases left in between. Germline CDR1 reads SGDLS; CDR2 reads YYNGEE.

This rearrangement joins TRBV12-3 or TRBV12-4 to TRBJ1-1; 7 bases align to TRBD1. The CDR3 contains 13 residues. Unmatched junction bases numbered 6, after V lost 11 bases and J lost 0 bases. CDR3 loop: CADRQGMNTEAFF. The CDR3, as DNA: TGTGCCGACCGACAGGGCATGAACACTGAAGCTTTCTTT.

The gene calls are TRBV12-3 or TRBV12-4 and TRBJ1-2; weak D call: TRBD1 (6 bases). The CDR3 runs to 13 residues. Trimming took off 6 bases at V and 3 bases at J, with 11 bases between the two ends. In DNA form, the CDR3 reads TGTGCCAGCAGGGAACAGGGTGACTATGGCTACACCTTC. As protein: CASREQGDYGYTF.

The chain links TRBV2 to TRBJ1-2; no firm D call. Trimming left V 5 bases short and J 8 bases short, with 21 bases between. The CDR3 contains 15 residues. Germline loops: CDR1 SNHLY, CDR2 FYNNEI. CDR3 residues: CASSKDALLLGGYTF. The CDR3 region has the DNA TGTGCCAGCAGTAAAGACGCCCTTCTCCTAGGAGGCTACACCTTC.

This clone was found a few times. This chain connects TRBV2 to TRBJ1-2; 9 bases fit TRBD1. Losses at the gene ends were 7 bases for V and 6 bases for J; bases not matched to a gene: 9. The CDR3 contains 14 residues. The germline V gene encodes CDR1 SNHLY and CDR2 FYNNEI. The CDR3 loop reads CASTQSRTGDGYTF. DNA for the CDR3: TGTGCCAGCACCCAGAGCCGGACAGGGGATGGCTACACCTTC.

In its sample, this clone was seen once. The chain joins TRBV28 to TRBJ2-1; tentatively, D is TRBD2 (5 bases). The germline V gene has CDR1 MDHEN and CDR2 SYDVKM. The ends were cut back, 6 bases at V and 10 bases at J, with 25 bases in the middle. The CDR3 consists of 16 residues. In DNA, the CDR3 is TGTGCCAGCAGCCCCCCCCCAGGCGGGCGGACGTTAGAGCAGTTCTTC. This encodes CASSPPPGGRTLEQFF.

This chain joins TRBV7-9 and TRBJ2-5; D might be TRBD2 (5 bases). Deletions cut 1 base from V and 4 bases from J, with 19 bases between. CDR1 is SEHNR and CDR2 is FQNEAQ in the germline V gene (reference sequence). The CDR3 spans 17 residues. As DNA, the CDR3 is TGTGCCAGCAGCTTAGGAGGATCTGGACTCATGGGAGAGACCCAGTACTTC. Translated, it gives CASSLGGSGLMGETQYF. The complete variable domain, with remaining parts taken from reference TRBV7-9 and TRBJ2-5, reads DTGVSQNPRHKITKRGQNVTFRCDPISEHNRLYWYRQTLGQGPEFLTYFQNEAQLEKSRLLSDRFSAERPKGSFSTLEIQRTEQGDSAMYLCASSLGGSGLMGETQYFGPGTRLLVL.

The chain employs TRBV27 and TRBJ2-7; TRBD1 matches at 8 bases. The CDR3 is 14 residues long. The V and J ends lost 6 bases and 0 bases, in that order; junction bases with no gene match: 4. From germline, CDR1 is MNHEY and CDR2 SMNVEV (reference sequence). The CDR3 sequence: CASSLGTGSYEQYF. The CDR3 DNA reads TGTGCCAGCAGCCTCGGGACAGGCTCCTACGAGCAGTACTTC.

V usage is TRBV5-1 and J usage is TRBJ1-5; tentative D call: TRBD1 (5 bases). The V gene's germline CDR1 is SGHRS and CDR2 YFSETQ. V gave up 0 bases and J gave up 5 bases, with 9 bases separating them. The CDR3 totals 14 residues. The CDR3 loop reads CASSLGGKDQPQHF. In DNA form, the CDR3 reads TGCGCCAGCAGCTTGGGGGGCAAGGATCAGCCCCAGCATTTT.

Here the CDR3 DNA reads TGCGCCAGCAGCACGGGACAGGGCGGCTACGAGCAGTACGTC. Translated: CASSTGQGGYEQYV. The chain has TRBV5-1 and TRBJ2-7, with 9 bases identical to TRBD1. CDR1 SGHRS and CDR2 YFSETQ come from the germline V gene. Losses at the gene ends were 4 bases for V and 3 bases for J; bases not matched to a gene: 5. The length of the CDR3 is 14 residues.

In DNA form, the CDR3 reads TGCAGCGTTACACAATCTTTCAGGAACACTGAAGCTTTCTTT. It codes for CSVTQSFRNTEAFF. The rearrangement joins TRBV29-1 to TRBJ1-1; D unclear. This CDR3 is built from 14 residues. Trimming stripped 5 bases from V and 1 base from J, with 14 bases between. Germline CDR1 is SQVTM and CDR2 is ANQGSEA.

This clone occurred a few times. The chain joins TRBV5-1 to TRBJ2-1; 8 nucleotides agree with TRBD2. V was pared by 1 base and J by 6 bases, with 6 bases of the junction left unmatched. This CDR3 is 15 amino acids long. CDR1 is SGHRS, CDR2 YFSETQ, per germline. The CDR3 DNA follows: TGCGCCAGCAGCTTGACTAGCGGTACCTTCAATGAGCAGTTCTTC. Amino acid sequence: CASSLTSGTFNEQFF.

This chain links TRBV6-5 with TRBJ1-3; D unclear. CDR3 length equals 14 residues. V dropped 5 bases and J dropped 4 bases, with 12 bases sitting between them. Germline CDR1 MNHEY, CDR2 SVGAGI. CDR3 sequence: CASSIVGRGNTIYF. CDR3 sequence (DNA): TGTGCCAGCAGTATAGTCGGTCGCGGAAACACCATATATTTT.

The genes are TRBV10-3 and TRBJ1-2; 9 bases align to TRBD1. Germline V CDR1 and CDR2: ENHRY, SYGVKD. The CDR3 length is 13 residues. Unmatched junction bases numbered 4, after V lost 6 bases and J lost 5 bases. The CDR3 spells CAISGDREYGYTF. In nucleotides, the CDR3 is TGTGCCATCAGCGGGGACAGGGAGTATGGCTACACCTTC.